These 12 T cell receptor beta chains were all obtained from the same sample, sequenced in a study of blood T cell repertoires in COVID-19. Some clones are missing from TCRdb's copy, which holds only in-frame ones; the method was immunoSEQ multiplex PCR. This sample has some 300,000 clones, with approximately 90% found just once. Sequencing was performed on peripheral blood. The source of these receptors is a woman aged 25 to 39 who had recovered from COVID-19.

The chain is built from TRBV27 and TRBJ1-6, with TRBD1 as a possible D gene (5 bases). Trimming shortened V by 5 bases and J by 8 bases, and 7 bases separated the two germline ends. The germline V gene has CDR1 MNHEY and CDR2 SMNVEV (reference sequence). The CDR3 covers 12 residues. CDR3 nucleotide sequence: TGTGCCAGCAGTGAAGGGGATTCACCCCTCCACTTT. Translating gives CASSEGDSPLHF.

Points on this clone: This sample includes further DNA sequences coding for the same CDR3. The chain recombines TRBV28 with TRBJ2-2, with D tentatively TRBD2 (6 bases). V lost 6 bases to trimming and J lost 6 bases, with 11 bases between them. CDR3 length: 13 residues. Germline V gene lookup returns CDR1 MDHEN and CDR2 SYDVKM. CDR3 residues: CASSLGTPGELFF. The CDR3 DNA reads TGTGCCAGCAGCCTTGGGACTCCCGGGGAGCTGTTTTTT.

This sequence joins TRBV6-2 or TRBV6-3 and TRBJ1-1, with D unresolved. The germline CDR1 and CDR2 sequences are MNHEY and SVGEGT. Trimming cost V 6 bases and J 5 bases, with 13 bases left between them. The CDR3 loop spans 13 amino acids. This chain's CDR3 is CASSAGRGTEAFF. Written as DNA, the CDR3 is TGTGCCAGCAGCGCCGGTCGAGGGACTGAAGCTTTCTTT.

This clone has a count of ten or more. This rearrangement joins TRBV7-9 to TRBJ2-1; 7 bases line up with TRBD2. With V trimmed by 8 bases and J by 7 bases, 11 bases remained unmatched. Germline V gene lookup returns CDR1 SEHNR and CDR2 FQNEAQ (reference sequence). This CDR3 has 14 amino acids. CDR3: CASSTWEGNNEQFF. For the CDR3, the DNA is TGTGCCAGCTCCACGTGGGAGGGGAATAATGAGCAGTTCTTC.

The chain recombines TRBV7-3 with TRBJ1-1; tentatively, D is TRBD1 (5 bases). CDR3 length: 13 residues. Germline-derived CDR1 and CDR2 are SGHTA and FQGTGA. Between the trimmed V and J ends, which lost 7 bases and 8 bases, there was a span of 17 bases. The CDR3 region is CASTIRQGGEAFF. Written as DNA, the CDR3 is TGTGCCAGCACCATTCGGCAGGGTGGAGAAGCTTTCTTT. The complete variable domain, with remaining parts taken from reference TRBV7-3 and TRBJ1-1, reads GAGVSQTPSNKVTEKGKYVELRCDPISGHTALYWYRQSLGQGPEFLIYFQGTGAADDSGLPNDRFFAVRPEGSVSTLKIQRTERGDSAVYLCASTIRQGGEAFFGQGTRLTVV.

The chain couples TRBV18 to TRBJ2-3, with TRBD1 identical over 8 bases. The CDR3 loop spans 15 amino acids. J lost 6 bases, V lost 4 bases, and 9 bases had no gene match. CDR1 KGHSH and CDR2 LQKENI come from the germline V gene. CDR3 region: CASSLQTGEVDTQYF. The DNA of the CDR3 is TGTGCCAGCTCACTACAGACAGGGGAGGTTGATACGCAGTATTTT. Full variable domain (remainder filled in from reference TRBV18 and TRBJ2-3): NAGVMQNPRHLVRRRGQEARLRCSPMKGHSHVYWYRQLPEEGLKFMVYLQKENIIDESGMPKERFSAEFPKEGPSILRIQQVVRGDSAAYFCASSLQTGEVDTQYFGPGTRLTVL.

This rearrangement joins TRBV28 to TRBJ1-6; D perhaps matches TRBD1 (6 bases). Trimming left V 6 bases short and J 9 bases short, with 12 bases between. Germline V CDR1 and CDR2: MDHEN, SYDVKM. CDR3 length: 13 residues. The chain's CDR3 is CASRQGNSSPLHF. The CDR3 coding sequence is TGTGCCAGCAGACAGGGTAACAGTTCACCCCTCCACTTT.

This rearrangement joins TRBV6-5 to TRBJ1-5; 8 bases line up with TRBD1. J gave up 2 bases and V 10 bases, and 4 bases lay outside the gene matches. Germline assignment: CDR1 MNHEY and CDR2 SVGAGI. CDR3 length: 13 amino acids. The CDR3 nucleotides are TGTGCCACCGGACAGGGACGCAATCAGCCCCAGCATTTT. It codes for CATGQGRNQPQHF.

This chain joins TRBV28 and TRBJ1-4; 7 bases map to TRBD1. CDR1 is MDHEN and CDR2 is SYDVKM in the germline V gene. The ends lost 4 bases at V and 5 bases at J; junction bases unmatched: 10. The CDR3 contains 16 residues. CDR3: CASSSLGQSKNEKLFF. In nucleotides, the CDR3 is TGTGCCAGCAGTTCACTGGGACAGAGCAAAAATGAAAAACTGTTTTTT.

V and J are TRBV6-5 and TRBJ2-2, with D possibly being TRBD1 (5 bases). V gave up 5 bases and J gave up 5 bases, with 12 bases separating them. CDR3 length equals 14 residues. Germline CDR1 MNHEY, CDR2 SVGAGI. This CDR3 reads CASSRTPLTGELFF. CDR3 bases: TGTGCCAGCAGTAGGACACCCCTTACCGGGGAGCTGTTTTTT.

This chain joins TRBV25-1 and TRBJ1-1; D may be TRBD1 (6 bases). The CDR3 is 16 residues long. Trimming left V 4 bases short and J 3 bases short, with 18 bases between. Germline values: CDR1 MGHDK, CDR2 SYGVNS. The CDR3 DNA sequence: TGTGCCAGCAGTGGCAGAAAACAGGGCTGGGACACTGAAGCTTTCTTT. Translated, it gives CASSGRKQGWDTEAFF.

The chain joins TRBV28 to TRBJ2-1; no clear D. Germline CDR1 MDHEN, CDR2 SYDVKM. V was clipped by 2 bases and J by 5 bases, with 13 bases between them. The CDR3 loop spans 15 amino acids. The CDR3 protein is CASSLLPSVNNEQFF. In DNA, the CDR3 is TGTGCCAGCAGTTTACTCCCTAGTGTGAACAATGAGCAGTTCTTC.